There are a few counts of the clone carrying this T cell receptor beta chain. These data are taken from a study of identical twins. TCRdb re-derived calls from the 5' RACE reads in MiXCR, one entry per CDR3 protein. The data show about 280,000 distinct CDR3 sequences, under 9.5% seen once. V lost 6 bases and J 8 bases, leaving 13 bases between the germline ends. The V gene's germline CDR1 is SQVTM and CDR2 ANQGSEA. The CDR3 covers 11 residues. These same records also appear under a second study, on yellow fever vaccine responses in identical twins.

This chain links TRBV29-1 with TRBJ1-1; D might be TRBD1 (5 bases). The receptor was isolated from a woman aged 18-29 years in good health. Specimen: memory (CD45RO+) T cells sorted from blood. CDR3 nucleotide sequence: TGCAGCGTCGGGGACGGGCGGGAAGCTTTCTTT. Its protein is CSVGDGREAFF.